This T cell receptor beta chain was profiled in a study of OX40 agonist ivuxolimab in advanced cancers. The CDR3 has 16 residues. CDR1 is SNHLY and CDR2 is FYNNEI in the germline V gene. Trimming pared 8 bases from V and 6 bases from J, leaving 24 bases between. Only in-frame clones appear in the TCRdb table, and some are missing; sequencing was by immunoSEQ multiplex PCR. The data contain tens of thousands of clones, around 87% of them singletons. The chain has TRBV2 and TRBJ2-3; possibly TRBD2 for D (6 bases). This clonotype was obtained from an adult with an advanced solid tumor such as melanoma, head and neck, liver or kidney cancer. The specimen was CD4+ or CD8+ T cells sorted from blood, collected in a trial of the OX40 agonist ivuxolimab. CDR3 amino acids: CASLSNRGTGGDTQYF. The CDR3 bases are TGTGCCAGCCTTTCAAACAGAGGGACTGGAGGGGATACGCAGTATTTT.